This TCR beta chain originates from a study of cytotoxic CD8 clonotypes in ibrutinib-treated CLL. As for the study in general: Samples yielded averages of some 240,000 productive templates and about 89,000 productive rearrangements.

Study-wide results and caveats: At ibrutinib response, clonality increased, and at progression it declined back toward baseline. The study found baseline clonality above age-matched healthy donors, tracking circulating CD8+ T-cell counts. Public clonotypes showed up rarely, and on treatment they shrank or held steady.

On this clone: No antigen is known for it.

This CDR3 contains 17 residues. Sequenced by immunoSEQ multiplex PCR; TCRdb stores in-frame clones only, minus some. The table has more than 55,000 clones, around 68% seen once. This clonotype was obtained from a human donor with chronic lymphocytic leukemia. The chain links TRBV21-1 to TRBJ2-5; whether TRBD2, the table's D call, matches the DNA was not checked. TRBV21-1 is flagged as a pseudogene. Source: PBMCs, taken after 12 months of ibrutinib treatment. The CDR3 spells CASTPDSPAVTPETQYF. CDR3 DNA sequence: TGTGCCAGCACCCCTGACTCCCCAGCGGTAACTCCGGAGACCCAGTACTTC.